This T cell receptor (beta chain) stems from a study of regulatory T cells. Study outcomes and limitations: In CD3G-deficient patients, conventional CD4+ T cells were enriched for hydrophobic CDR3 residues at positions 6 and 7.

Concerning this clone itself: Its matching antigen is unknown.

Regulatory (CD25-high CD127-low) and conventional (CD25-low CD127-high) CD4+ T cells were sorted separately. Amplification used 52 TRBV primers and 13 TRBJ primers. This table comes from immunoSEQ multiplex PCR, and its TCRdb copy is limited to in-frame clones, with some not included. The sample holds tens of thousands of clones, over 75% seen once. The germline V gene encodes CDR1 SGHRS and CDR2 YFSETQ. The CDR3 loop spans 14 amino acids. The V gene end was trimmed by 5 bases and the J gene end by 4 bases; junction bases not matched to a gene: 5. Sequenced material: conventional CD4+ T cells sorted from blood. The TCR originated in a person aged 18 to 35 with CD3G deficiency. The chain has TRBV5-1 and TRBJ2-1; 8 bases fit TRBD2. The CDR3 nucleotides are TGCGCCAGCAGTGGCGGGGGGCCTTACAATGAGCAGTTCTTC. This codes for CASSGGGPYNEQFF.